This entry describes one TCR beta chain. This entry belongs to a study of blood T cell repertoires in COVID-19. Study summary: Researchers got acute and convalescent COVID-19 samples from the United States, Italy and Spain. In each case, the material was cDNA or gDNA derived from T cells, B-cell-depleted T cells, or PBMCs.

This CDR3 is built from 15 residues. Trimming removed 10 bases at V and 2 bases at J, with 15 bases between. Germline V gene data show CDR1 as MNHEY and CDR2 as SVGAGI. As processed by the authors: Counts of nucleated cells, estimated from reference gene primer amplification, were obtained. This table comes from immunoSEQ multiplex PCR, and its TCRdb copy is limited to in-frame clones, with some not included. D and trimming come from the DNA, and the V and J calls and clone size come from that table. Of around 200,000 clones listed, about four fifths are singletons. The TCR was taken from a man aged 45-65 years with active or convalescent COVID-19. The rearrangement uses TRBV6-5 and TRBJ1-6; D may be TRBD1 (5 bases). Sequenced sample: peripheral blood. CDR3 protein: CATGRGDPYNSPLHF. CDR3 DNA sequence: TGTGCCACCGGGCGCGGGGACCCCTATAATTCACCCCTCCACTTT.